Each of the 25 T cell receptor beta chains below was sequenced from the same sample in a study of OX40 agonist ivuxolimab in advanced cancers. Repertoires were generated with immunoSEQ multiplex PCR, while TCRdb's copy carries only in-frame clones and drops some. The sample gives some 100,000 clones, 70% to 90% of which show up once; around 0.16% is in the top ten. This specimen consisted of CD4+ or CD8+ T cells sorted from blood, obtained in a trial of the OX40 agonist ivuxolimab. The receptor source for this set is an adult with an advanced solid tumor such as melanoma, head and neck, liver or kidney cancer.

The chain employs TRBV7-2 and TRBJ2-4, with 8 nucleotides matching TRBD1. This CDR3 region has 17 residues. V lost 1 base, J lost 3 bases, and 8 bases stayed unmatched. Germline V gives CDR1 SGHTA, CDR2 FQGNSA. The CDR3 protein is CASSLVVAGGGKNIQYF. CDR3 DNA sequence: TGTGCCAGCAGCTTAGTAGTAGCAGGGGGCGGCAAAAACATTCAGTACTTC.

The gene calls are TRBV27 and TRBJ2-3; D is possibly TRBD2 (6 bases). Trimming shortened V by 4 bases and J by 3 bases, and 23 bases separated the two germline ends. This CDR3 is built from 18 residues. Germline V gene data show CDR1 as MNHEY and CDR2 as SMNVEV (reference sequence). The CDR3 sequence: CASSSPQNLASKTDTQYF. The CDR3 nucleotides read TGTGCCAGCAGTTCCCCCCAAAATCTAGCGTCAAAGACAGATACGCAGTATTTT.

This chain connects TRBV7-2 to TRBJ2-1; the match to TRBD2 covers 9 bases. CDR3 length: 17 amino acids. Germline CDR1 reads SGHTA; CDR2 reads FQGNSA. J lost 5 bases, V lost 0 bases, and 8 bases had no gene match. The CDR3 nucleotides are TGTGCCAGCAGCTTAGCGGGAGGGGCTAGCGGGGACAATGAGCAGTTCTTC. Protein: CASSLAGGASGDNEQFF.

This chain uses TRBV30 with TRBJ1-5, with D perhaps matching TRBD1 (5 bases). Germline CDR1 reads GTSNPN; CDR2 reads SVGIG (reference sequence). V was trimmed by 3 bases and J by 5 bases, leaving 17 bases between them. This CDR3 spans 15 amino acids. The CDR3 region is CAWRAWDGPYQPQHF. CDR3 DNA: TGTGCCTGGAGGGCTTGGGACGGCCCGTATCAGCCCCAGCATTTT.

This chain joins TRBV6-6 and TRBJ1-1, with D possibly being TRBD1 (5 bases). CDR1 and CDR2 (germline): MNHNY, SVGAGI (reference sequence). The CDR3 is made up of 14 amino acids. Trimming took 0 bases from V and 0 from J, leaving 5 bases between them. The CDR3 DNA reads TGTGCCAGCAGTTACTCGACAGTGAACACTGAAGCTTTCTTT. It translates to CASSYSTVNTEAFF.

The chain recombines TRBV27 with TRBJ1-2, with D possibly matching TRBD1 (6 bases). The ends were cut back, 0 bases at V and 8 bases at J, with 16 bases in the middle. The CDR3 is 15 amino acids. Germline assignment: CDR1 MNHEY and CDR2 SMNVEV (reference sequence). CDR3 in amino acids: CASSLSLGGPSGYTF. The CDR3 DNA sequence: TGTGCCAGCAGTTTATCGTTGGGGGGCCCCTCAGGCTACACCTTC.

V and J are TRBV5-4 and TRBJ2-3, with 16 bases that match TRBD2. Germline V lookup: CDR1 SGHNT, CDR2 YYREEE (reference sequence). With V trimmed by 4 bases and J by 1 base, 9 bases remained unmatched. This CDR3 comprises 19 residues. In nucleotides, the CDR3 is TGTGCCAGCAGCGGTCTGGGACTAGCGGGGGGGCCCGGCACAGATACGCAGTATTTT. Translating it yields CASSGLGLAGGPGTDTQYF.

This clone was seen once. The chain employs TRBV5-1 and TRBJ2-2, with D possibly matching TRBD2 (6 bases). The CDR3 sequence is 16 residues long. Germline V gene sequence: CDR1 SGHRS, CDR2 YFSETQ. V lost 3 bases and J 6 bases, leaving 18 bases between the germline ends. The CDR3 spells CASSSPGGINAGELFF. CDR3 DNA: TGCGCCAGCAGCTCCCCGGGCGGGATAAACGCCGGGGAGCTGTTTTTT.

This chain links TRBV5-1 with TRBJ2-2, with 7 nucleotides matching TRBD1. J was trimmed by 7 bases and V by 4 bases; bases with no gene match: 10. The CDR3 extends over 15 amino acids. CDR1 is SGHRS and CDR2 is YFSETQ in the germline V gene. The CDR3 loop is CASSRIGQAGGELFF. CDR3 nucleotides: TGCGCCAGCAGCCGAATTGGACAGGCGGGCGGGGAGCTGTTTTTT.

This chain links TRBV5-1 with TRBJ2-2; 10 positions match TRBD2. The V gene's germline CDR1 is SGHRS and CDR2 YFSETQ. The CDR3 has 17 amino acids. V shed 7 bases and J 5 bases; nucleotides not matched to a gene: 14. The CDR3 reads CASGPIGLAGVTGELFF. CDR3 nucleotides: TGCGCCAGCGGCCCCATTGGGCTAGCGGGAGTGACCGGGGAGCTGTTTTTT.

The V call is TRBV29-1, the J call TRBJ1-1; weak D call: TRBD1 (6 bases). The CDR3 length is 14 residues. CDR1 and CDR2 from the germline V gene are SQVTM and ANQGSEA. Trimming stripped 0 bases from V and 1 base from J, with 9 bases between. The CDR3 region has the DNA TGCAGCGTTGAAGACACAGGGAGGAACACTGAAGCTTTCTTT. Amino acids: CSVEDTGRNTEAFF.

The rearrangement links TRBV25-1 to TRBJ2-5; 7 positions agree with TRBD1. This CDR3 region has 14 residues. J was trimmed by 2 bases and V by 5 bases; bases with no gene match: 5. Germline V CDR1 and CDR2: MGHDK, SYGVNS. The CDR3 coding sequence is TGTGCCAGCAGTAACGGACAGGTACAAGAGACCCAGTACTTC. Amino acid sequence: CASSNGQVQETQYF.

The V gene is TRBV10-2, the J gene TRBJ1-2; D possibly corresponds to TRBD1 (5 bases). This CDR3 has 15 amino acids. Between the trimmed V and J ends, which lost 0 bases and 8 bases, there was a span of 16 bases. Germline-derived CDR1 and CDR2 are WSHSY and SAAADI. The CDR3 DNA follows: TGCGCCAGCAGTGAGTCGTTTCCTGGTGGGGACGGCTACACCTTC. This encodes CASSESFPGGDGYTF.

The gene calls are TRBV27 and TRBJ2-6, with 11 nucleotides matching TRBD2. Germline V gives CDR1 MNHEY, CDR2 SMNVEV (reference sequence). The CDR3 is made up of 21 amino acids. J gave up 0 bases and V 7 bases, and 17 bases lay outside the gene matches. The CDR3 reads CASTPGRKLAGVFSGANVLTF. The DNA for the CDR3 is TGTGCCAGCACCCCGGGACGTAAACTAGCGGGAGTGTTCTCTGGGGCCAACGTCCTGACTTTC.

V gene TRBV7-7 combines with J gene TRBJ2-1, with 10 nucleotides matching TRBD2. The germline gives CDR1 SSHAT, CDR2 FNYEAQ (reference sequence). This CDR3 has 15 amino acids. Trimming removed 3 bases from V and 2 bases from J; junction bases left unmatched: 1. The CDR3: CASSFSGGTYNEQFF. The CDR3 region has the DNA TGTGCCAGCAGCTTTAGCGGGGGGACCTACAATGAGCAGTTCTTC.

V and J are TRBV7-9 and TRBJ2-5; D may be TRBD1 (6 bases). V lost 5 bases and J lost 7, with 23 bases in between. From germline, CDR1 is SEHNR and CDR2 FQNEAQ (reference sequence). The length of the CDR3 is 16 residues. Here the CDR3 reads CASSPPGHTERGTQYF. CDR3 bases: TGTGCCAGCAGCCCCCCGGGACATACCGAACGTGGGACCCAGTACTTC.

The rearrangement links TRBV19 to TRBJ1-5, with 9 nucleotides matching TRBD1. The CDR3 covers 14 residues. Germline assignment: CDR1 LNHDA and CDR2 SQIVND (reference sequence). The junction had 4 bases not matched to a gene; V was cut back by 3 bases and J by 7 bases. The CDR3 loop is CASSITGGEQPQHF. CDR3 nucleotides: TGTGCCAGTAGTATCACAGGGGGCGAGCAGCCCCAGCATTTT.

This clone occurred once. The rearrangement joins TRBV14 to TRBJ2-7; TRBD1 is a possible D gene (5 bases). V gave up 5 bases and J gave up 3 bases, with 8 bases separating them. Germline-derived CDR1 and CDR2 are SGHDN and FVKESK. This CDR3 has 12 residues. The CDR3 region has the DNA TGTGCCAGCAGCGACAGTTACTACGAGCAGTACTTC. Protein sequence: CASSDSYYEQYF.

The rearrangement uses TRBV19 and TRBJ2-3; 7 bases are shared with TRBD1. CDR3 length equals 14 residues. The J segment lost 4 bases and the V segment lost 5 bases, leaving 6 bases of the junction unmatched. Germline V lookup: CDR1 LNHDA, CDR2 SQIVND (reference sequence). The CDR3 sequence: CASSSQGVADTQYF. The CDR3 DNA is TGTGCCAGTAGTTCCCAGGGGGTCGCAGATACGCAGTATTTT.

V usage is TRBV27 and J usage is TRBJ1-2; D remains unclear. V lost 6 bases and J 2 bases, leaving 10 bases between the germline ends. CDR3 length: 13 amino acids. Germline CDR1 and CDR2: MNHEY and SMNVEV (reference sequence). Written as DNA, the CDR3 is TGTGCCAGCAGGGAGACGGGCAACTATGGCTACACCTTC. Its protein product is CASRETGNYGYTF.

The chain couples TRBV5-1 to TRBJ2-2; TRBD1 is a possible D gene (6 bases). The CDR3 runs 14 residues. Trimming removed 6 bases from V and 4 bases from J, with 13 bases in between. From germline, CDR1 is SGHRS and CDR2 YFSETQ. This CDR3 reads CASNPRGITGELFF. The CDR3 nucleotides are TGCGCCAGCAACCCGAGGGGGATCACCGGGGAGCTGTTTTTT.

The chain has TRBV30 and TRBJ2-1; D uncertain. The CDR3 loop spans 15 amino acids. Trimming pared 4 bases from V and 0 bases from J, leaving 13 bases between. CDR1 GTSNPN and CDR2 SVGIG come from the germline V gene (reference sequence). The CDR3 here is CAWKSMWASYNEQFF. CDR3 nucleotides: TGTGCCTGGAAAAGTATGTGGGCCTCCTACAATGAGCAGTTCTTC.

The chain links TRBV7-9 to TRBJ1-3; D is ambiguous. This CDR3 has 13 amino acids. V lost 5 bases to trimming and J lost 4 bases, with 9 bases between them. Germline CDR1 SEHNR, CDR2 FQNEAQ (reference sequence). The CDR3 protein is CASSLGSGNTIYF. In DNA form, the CDR3 reads TGTGCCAGCAGCCTAGGGTCGGGAAACACCATATATTTT.

The DNA of the CDR3 is TGTGCCAGCAGTGAGCCTAGCGGGGTTACCACAGATACGCAGTATTTT. Amino acid sequence: CASSEPSGVTTDTQYF. The V gene is TRBV6-1, the J gene TRBJ2-3; 9 bases line up with TRBD2. Germline values: CDR1 MNHNS, CDR2 SASEGT. V was clipped by 3 bases and J by 2 bases; unmatched bases: 6. This CDR3 spans 16 amino acids.

V usage is TRBV2 and J usage is TRBJ1-4; 10 nucleotides agree with TRBD1. The ends lost 4 bases at V and 8 bases at J; junction bases unmatched: 7. The CDR3 loop spans 15 amino acids. CDR1 and CDR2 from the germline V gene are SNHLY and FYNNEI. CDR3 region: CASSVGDRGAEKLFF. Written as DNA, the CDR3 is TGTGCCAGCAGTGTCGGGGACAGGGGAGCGGAAAAACTGTTTTTT.